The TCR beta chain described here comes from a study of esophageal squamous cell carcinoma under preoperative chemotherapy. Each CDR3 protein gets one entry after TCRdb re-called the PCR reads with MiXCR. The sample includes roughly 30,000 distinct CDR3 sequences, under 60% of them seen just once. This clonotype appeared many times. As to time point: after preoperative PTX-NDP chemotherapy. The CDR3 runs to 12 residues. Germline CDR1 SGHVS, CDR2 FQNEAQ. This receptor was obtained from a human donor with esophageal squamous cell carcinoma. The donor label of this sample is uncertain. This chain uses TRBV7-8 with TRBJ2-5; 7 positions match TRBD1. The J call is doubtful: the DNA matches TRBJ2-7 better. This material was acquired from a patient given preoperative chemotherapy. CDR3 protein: CASSFHRGEQYF. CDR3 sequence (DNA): TGTGCCAGCAGCTTCCACAGGGGCGAGCAGTACTTC.